This is a list of T cell receptor beta chains from one sample in a study of blood T cells in healthy people across ages. One entry per CDR3 protein, called by TCRdb with MiXCR from the 5' RACE reads. The repertoire holds some 710,000 distinct CDR3 sequences, with around 50% as singletons. Sequencing was performed on blood. These receptors came from an elderly man in good health. Each CDR3 is given with its conserved first and last residue. A D gene is named only where the DNA matches it firmly. Size is omitted from some rows. Given values are once, few, many or a class for expanded clones.

CDR3aa	CDR3nt	abundance	d_gene	j_gene	v_gene
CASSYRNVQATNEKLFF	TGTGCCAGCAGTTACCGAAACGTACAGGCAACTAATGAAAAACTGTTTTTT	few	NA	TRBJ1-4	TRBV6-2/TRBV6-3
CASSVTRTGSNEQFF	TGTGCCAGCAGTGTCACCCGGACAGGCTCGAACGAGCAGTTCTTC	NA	TRBD1	TRBJ2-1	TRBV6-1
CASSSGNPYEQYF	TGTGCCAGCAGTTCAGGTAATCCCTACGAGCAGTACTTC	NA	NA	TRBJ2-7	TRBV28
CASSLILVGGTYEQYF	TGTGCCAGCAGTTTGATTCTAGTAGGGGGAACCTACGAGCAGTACTTC	NA	NA	TRBJ2-7	TRBV12-3/TRBV12-4
CASSQAPSETQYF	TGCGCCAGCAGCCAAGCGCCCTCGGAGACCCAGTACTTC	NA	NA	TRBJ2-5	TRBV4-3
CASSLRASGGNEQFF	TGTGCCAGCAGCTTAAGGGCTAGCGGGGGGAATGAGCAGTTCTTC	NA	TRBD2	TRBJ2-1	TRBV7-3
CASSSYRDKYNEQFF	TGTGCCAGCAGCTCTTACCGGGACAAGTACAATGAGCAGTTCTTC	few	NA	TRBJ2-1	TRBV7-2
CASAGPSTDTQYF	TGCGCCAGCGCAGGGCCTAGCACAGATACGCAGTATTTT	NA	NA	TRBJ2-3	TRBV5-1
CASRGRIQGHSPLHF	TGTGCCAGCAGAGGCCGTATACAGGGCCATTCACCCCTCCACTTT	NA	NA	TRBJ1-6	TRBV25-1
CASSLPTGDYYGYTF	TGTGCCAGCAGCTTACCCACAGGGGACTACTATGGCTACACCTTC	NA	TRBD1	TRBJ1-2	TRBV7-2
CSARGRGVPETFF	TGCAGTGCTAGAGGCAGGGGGGTTCCTGAAACTTTCTTT	NA	TRBD1	TRBJ1-1	TRBV20-1
CASLGTFREDTQYF	TGTGCCAGCCTAGGGACCTTTCGGGAAGATACGCAGTATTTT	once	NA	TRBJ2-3	TRBV28
CASSRSGSQETQYF	TGTGCCAGCTCGCGGTCTGGATCACAAGAGACCCAGTACTTC	NA	NA	TRBJ2-5	TRBV18
CASSYGVAADTQYF	TGTGCCAGCAGTTACGGGGTTGCAGCAGATACGCAGTATTTT	NA	NA	TRBJ2-3	TRBV6-6
CASRSGSNSYNEQFF	TGTGCCAGCAGAAGCGGAAGTAACTCCTACAATGAGCAGTTCTTC	few	NA	TRBJ2-1	TRBV7-2